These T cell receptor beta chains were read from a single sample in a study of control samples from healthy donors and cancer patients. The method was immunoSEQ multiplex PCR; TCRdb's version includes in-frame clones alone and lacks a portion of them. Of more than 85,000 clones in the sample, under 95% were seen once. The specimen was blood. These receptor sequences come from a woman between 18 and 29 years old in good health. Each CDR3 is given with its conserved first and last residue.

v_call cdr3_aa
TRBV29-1 CSVGQGPRYNEQFF
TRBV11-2 CASSHESGSPYEQYF
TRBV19 CASSMKRGLAGGQETQYF
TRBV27 CASSPRALGSPLHF
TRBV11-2 CASSLVAPFEGYTF
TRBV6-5 CASSQNGVFYNEQFF
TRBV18 CASSPGQGNEKLFF
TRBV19 CASSASRDSQPGNQPQHF
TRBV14 CASSLQGKGEKLFF
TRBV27 CASSLSGGGYGYTF
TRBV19 CASSLRSGGVDNQPQHF
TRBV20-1 CSARVSDTQYF
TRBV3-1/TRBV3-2 CASSPGTIEKLFF
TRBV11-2 CASSSQGRTEAFF
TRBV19 CASRLAGVSREQYF
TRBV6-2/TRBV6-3 CASSRTGGSYEQYF
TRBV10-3 CAVASDGQGSSPLHF
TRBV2 CASRQGLAGGKAGELFF
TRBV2 CASSEAWTSGGWDTGELFF
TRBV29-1 CSVEGSSGDYGYTF
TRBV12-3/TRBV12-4 CASSSAIEQYF
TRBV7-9 CASSLGNRENQPQHF
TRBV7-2 CASSSNRYGYTF
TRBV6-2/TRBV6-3 CASSPWTVLGNQPQHF
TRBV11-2 CASSLGSGTEPQHF
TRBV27 CASRGQGPNTEAFF
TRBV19 CASSMGEAAKNIQYF
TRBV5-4 CASSFQETQYF
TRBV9 CASSVAASGAPYEQYF
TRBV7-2 CASSLGGVGNTGELFF
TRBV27 CASRKAGYNEQFF
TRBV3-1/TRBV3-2 CASSQGRLNQPQHF
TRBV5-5 CASSLGLPYEQYF
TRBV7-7 CASSSGLGGANTGELFF
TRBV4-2 CASSPQTGGTGNTIYF